This T cell receptor (beta chain) stems from a study of blood T cell repertoires in COVID-19 (dated by TCRdb to the early 2020s). For the study in its entirety: Samples from collaborators originated in the United States, Italy and Spain and spanned both the acute and convalescent phases of COVID-19. The dataset comprised deeply sampled blood TCRbeta repertoires from subjects exposed to, actively infected with, or recovered from COVID-19. The samples were drawn from two sources: the first 160 participants of the ongoing ImmuneRACE study, and 1,254 subjects contributed by 6 global collaborators. The repertoires were released in a freely available public database intended as a resource for research on the immune response to SARS-CoV-2. A de-identified subject ID, COVID-19 status, age in years and sex were almost always included in the sample metadata. Where available, HLA class I and class II types were taken from metadata supplied by the sample provider and were not determined by assay-based typing. The material from the prospective study consisted of cDNA or gDNA derived from T cells, B-cell-depleted T cells, or PBMCs. Points the paper makes about the study in general: The quantity of clinical and demographic metadata differed by source and by participant and was supplied without curation.

The CDR1 and CDR2 encoded by the germline V gene (reference sequence) are MNHNY and SVGAGI. Its CDR3 holds 13 amino acids, cysteine through phenylalanine. Left in the record is the CDR3 DNA by itself, 39 bases read in frame from the first base. The V end loses 5 bases and the J end loses 6 bases, and a stretch of 13 bases separates them. Of note for this clone: Its binding antigen is unknown. Within one base of it there is no much larger clone, and no base qualities were kept.

Whole blood was collected in K2EDTA tubes by collaborating institutions according to the institutions' own protocols. For TCRbeta analysis, collaborators shipped samples in one of three forms: frozen whole blood, isolated PBMCs, or DNA extracted from either of those sample types. The immunoSEQ Assay, a bias-controlled multiplex PCR, was used to amplify TCRbeta CDR3 regions from genomic DNA. Per the authors' processing: Nucleated cell counts per sample were estimated from amplification of reference gene primers within the assay. To quantify the absolute abundance of each unique TCRbeta CDR3 rearrangement, sequence reads were collapsed and filtered. For each sample, productive Simpson clonality was calculated by taking the square root of Simpson's diversity index across productive rearrangements. TCRdb provides this immuneACCESS table in a form limited to in-frame rearrangements. Some clones are lacking; in checked studies, under half of them reflect an unresolved V gene, and why the rest are absent is not known. V, J and clone size derive from that table, while D and trimming were established from the DNA sequence. This sample comprises approximately 60,000 clones, roughly three quarters of them detected only once. Roughly 20% of the sample comes from the top ten.

The receptor's source is a woman of 80 years or more with active or convalescent COVID-19. The sequence links TRBV6-6 to TRBJ1-1; the D gene is perhaps TRBD1, from 5 matching bases. The sample taken for sequencing was peripheral blood. The bases are TGTGCCAGCAGTCGGGACCGGGGGGCTGAAGCTTTCTTT. This yields the protein CASSRDRGAEAFF.